Each of the 20 T cell receptor beta chains below was sequenced from the same sample in a study of T cells in Graves' hyperthyroidism and ophthalmopathy. The CDR3 regions of TCR beta were amplified from RNA transcripts. The primer set for the first-round RT-PCR of the TCR CDR3 was HTBI. Using its own MiXCR run on the multiplex PCR reads, TCRdb lists one record per CDR3 protein. This table holds fewer than 250,000 distinct CDR3 sequences, 16% found once. Sequenced sample: blood. Receptors were obtained from a woman between 18 and 30 years old with Graves' ophthalmopathy.

The chain combines TRBV4-3 with TRBJ2-2; perhaps TRBD1 as D (6 bases). Germline CDR1 and CDR2: LGHNA and YSLEER. Trimming stripped 0 bases from V and 0 bases from J, with 8 bases between. The length of the CDR3 is 16 residues. CDR3 sequence (DNA): TGCGCCAGCAGCCAAGAAGGGACAACGAACACCGGGGAGCTGTTTTTT. Protein: CASSQEGTTNTGELFF.

There are many counts of this clonotype. The chain couples TRBV5-1 to TRBJ2-2, with D possibly matching TRBD1 (6 bases). V lost 0 bases and J 0 bases, leaving 9 bases between the germline ends. The CDR3 sequence is 16 residues long. Per germline, CDR1 SGHRS and CDR2 YFSETQ. This CDR3 is CASSLGAGANTGELFF. The CDR3 nucleotides read TGCGCCAGCAGCTTGGGGGCAGGGGCGAACACCGGGGAGCTGTTTTTT.

Remarks on this clonotype: A much bigger clone sits one base away, suggesting this may be a read error. The gene calls are TRBV19 and TRBJ2-1; the D is unclear. The CDR3 covers 14 residues. Germline V gene data show CDR1 as LNHDA and CDR2 as SQIVND (reference sequence). Trimming cost V 5 bases and J 0 bases, with 8 bases left between them. The CDR3 region is CASSVHSSYNEQFF. In DNA form, the CDR3 reads TGTGCCAGTAGTGTCCACAGCTCCTACAATGAGCAGTTCTTC.

This clonotype appeared many times. The V call is TRBV7-9, the J call TRBJ1-4; D gene ambiguous. Trimming stripped 3 bases from V and 5 bases from J, with 16 bases between. The CDR3 sequence is 16 residues long. CDR1 is SEHNR, CDR2 FQNEAQ, per germline (reference sequence). CDR3 region: CASSFSEVEENEKLFF. The CDR3 DNA reads TGTGCCAGCAGCTTTTCCGAGGTGGAGGAGAATGAAAAACTGTTTTTT.

This clonotype appeared many times. J is TRBJ1-2 and V is TRBV6-5; no clear D gene. V was clipped by 0 bases and J by 4 bases, with 9 bases between them. The germline V gene has CDR1 MNHEY and CDR2 SVGAGI. CDR3 length equals 14 residues. The CDR3 loop is CASSYSEGSYGYTF. CDR3 DNA: TGTGCCAGCAGTTACTCGGAGGGAAGCTATGGCTACACCTTC.

This clonotype was counted many times. The genes are TRBV9 and TRBJ2-1, with D maybe TRBD1 (6 bases). The V and J ends lost 3 bases and 0 bases respectively, with 19 bases between them. Germline loops: CDR1 SGDLS, CDR2 YYNGEE. There are 18 residues in the CDR3. CDR3 sequence reads: CASSEPLQGETSYNEQFF. CDR3 sequence (DNA): TGTGCCAGCAGCGAGCCACTACAGGGAGAGACCTCCTACAATGAGCAGTTCTTC.

There are many counts of this clonotype. J is TRBJ1-3 and V is TRBV28; the D gene is possibly TRBD1 (6 bases). CDR1 and CDR2 (germline): MDHEN, SYDVKM. The CDR3 is made up of 17 amino acids. Trimming removed 4 bases at V and 4 bases at J, with 20 bases between. The chain's CDR3 is CASSSTGTRWYGNTIYF. Written as DNA, the CDR3 is TGTGCCAGCAGTTCCACAGGGACGCGGTGGTACGGAAACACCATATATTTT.

This clonotype was observed many times. This chain connects TRBV28 to TRBJ2-1; tentatively, D is TRBD2 (6 bases). Trimming cost V 2 bases and J 9 bases, with 11 bases left between them. There are 13 residues in the CDR3. CDR1 is MDHEN and CDR2 is SYDVKM in the germline V gene. CDR3 coding DNA: TGTGCCAGCAGTTTAGCGGGATTGGGTGAGCAGTTCTTC. Translation: CASSLAGLGEQFF. The full variable domain, its missing parts supplied by reference TRBV28 and TRBJ2-1, is DVKVTQSSRYLVKRTGEKVFLECVQDMDHENMFWYRQDPGLGLRLIYFSYDVKMKEKGDIPEGYSVSREKKERFSLILESASTNQTSMYLCASSLAGLGEQFFGPGTRLTVL.

This clonotype was seen many times. The CDR3 loop is CSARSGDGYTF. CDR3 bases: TGCAGCGCTCGTTCGGGGGATGGCTACACCTTC. The rearrangement joins TRBV29-1 to TRBJ1-2; D possibly corresponds to TRBD1 (5 bases). CDR1 and CDR2 from the germline V gene are SQVTM and ANQGSEA. The CDR3 loop spans 11 amino acids. Between the trimmed V and J ends, which lost 7 bases and 6 bases, there was a span of 12 bases.

Comments on this clonotype: This could be a read error, since a much larger clone is one nucleotide away. The chain links TRBV6-1 to TRBJ1-5; 11 bases map to TRBD1. The CDR3 length is 14 residues. Looked up from germline, CDR1 is MNHNS and CDR2 is SASEGT. The CDR3 here is CASTPGQGEQPQRF. Here the CDR3 DNA reads TGTGCCAGCACCCCGGGACAGGGGGAACAGCCCCAGCGTTTT.

Many counts were recorded for this clonotype. The chain links TRBV15 to TRBJ1-2; 7 bases map to TRBD1. The CDR3 is 13 amino acids. V trimming: 1 base; J trimming: 6 bases; junction bases outside the gene matches: 2. CDR1 and CDR2 (germline): LNHNV, YYDKDF (reference sequence). The CDR3 DNA sequence: TGTGCCACCAGCAGAGGGACAGGACATGGCTACACCTTC. Translating it yields CATSRGTGHGYTF.

This clonotype was seen at least ten times. This rearrangement joins TRBV28 to TRBJ1-1; 8 nucleotides match TRBD1. The germline V gene has CDR1 MDHEN and CDR2 SYDVKM. CDR3 length equals 16 residues. The V and J ends lost 2 bases and 1 base, in that order; junction bases with no gene match: 6. The CDR3, as DNA: TGTGCCAGCAGTTTACTCTTAGGACAGGGGAACACTGAAGCTTTCTTT. It codes for CASSLLLGQGNTEAFF.

This clonotype was counted many times. The rearrangement uses TRBV7-2 and TRBJ2-7; tentatively, D is TRBD2 (7 bases). Germline CDR1 is SGHTA and CDR2 is FQGNSA. Trimming took off 1 base at V and 7 bases at J, with 17 bases between the two ends. The CDR3 contains 15 residues. CDR3 in amino acids: CASSLDAGAAGEQYF. CDR3 nucleotide sequence: TGTGCCAGCAGCTTAGATGCGGGGGCGGCCGGGGAGCAGTACTTC.

This clonotype was picked up many times. The chain links TRBV7-9 to TRBJ1-2, with D unresolved. In germline, CDR1 is SEHNR, CDR2 FQNEAQ (reference sequence). CDR3 length: 13 amino acids. Trimming took 5 bases from V and 4 from J, leaving 11 bases between them. CDR3 DNA: TGTGCCAGCAGCAAAGACTTGGCCTATGGCTACACCTTC. Its protein product is CASSKDLAYGYTF. The full variable domain, rest sourced from reference TRBV7-9 and TRBJ1-2, is DTGVSQNPRHKITKRGQNVTFRCDPISEHNRLYWYRQTLGQGPEFLTYFQNEAQLEKSRLLSDRFSAERPKGSFSTLEIQRTEQGDSAMYLCASSKDLAYGYTFGSGTRLTVV.

This clonotype has ten or more counts. V is TRBV6-1 and J is TRBJ1-4; 11 positions agree with TRBD1. The V gene end was trimmed by 2 bases and the J gene end by 8 bases; junction bases not matched to a gene: 1. This CDR3 region has 14 residues. Germline CDR1 and CDR2: MNHNS and SASEGT. CDR3 bases: TGTGCCAGCAGTGAATGGGACAGGGGGGAAAAACTGTTTTTT. This translates into CASSEWDRGEKLFF.

This clonotype showed up many times. The V and J genes are TRBV28 and TRBJ2-5; D remains unclear. The V end lost 3 bases, the J end lost 2 bases, and 7 bases lay between the germline ends. CDR1 and CDR2 (germline): MDHEN, SYDVKM. CDR3 length equals 13 residues. This chain's CDR3 is CASSFLEQETQYF. CDR3 DNA: TGTGCCAGCAGTTTTCTAGAACAAGAGACCCAGTACTTC.

This clonotype was counted ten times or more. The V gene is TRBV11-2, the J gene TRBJ2-1; D is unresolved. The CDR3 consists of 15 residues. V lost 1 base and J lost 4, with 11 bases in between. Germline lookup yields CDR1 SGHAT and CDR2 FQNNGV. The CDR3 coding sequence is TGTGCCAGCAGCTTAGGGGGTTCTGGGTACAATGAGCAGTTCTTC. Translated, it gives CASSLGGSGYNEQFF.

This clonotype was seen at least ten times. The CDR3 loop is CASSLGSDTEAFF. CDR3 in DNA: TGTGCCAGCAGCTTAGGGTCGGACACTGAAGCTTTCTTT. The chain carries TRBV7-2 and TRBJ1-1; no firm D call. The V end lost 1 base, the J end lost 3 bases, and 6 bases lay between the germline ends. Germline V gene data show CDR1 as SGHTA and CDR2 as FQGNSA. CDR3 size: 13 residues.

This clonotype was seen ten or more times. This chain joins TRBV20-1 and TRBJ2-5; 10 bases agree with TRBD1. V was pared by 1 base and J by 3 bases, with 5 bases of the junction left unmatched. Germline V CDR1 and CDR2: DFQATT, SNEGSKA (reference sequence). The CDR3 has 15 residues. DNA for the CDR3: TGCAGTGCTAGAGTAAGGACAGGGGGTAAAGAGACCCAGTACTTC. Amino acids: CSARVRTGGKETQYF.

This clonotype was detected many times. The V gene is TRBV25-1, the J gene TRBJ2-7, with 8 bases matching TRBD1. Germline CDR1 is MGHDK and CDR2 is SYGVNS. Losses at the gene ends were 2 bases for V and 2 bases for J; bases not matched to a gene: 5. This CDR3 spans 15 amino acids. CDR3: CASSERGTGTYEQYF. The CDR3 coding sequence is TGTGCCAGCAGTGAACGAGGGACAGGAACCTACGAGCAGTACTTC.